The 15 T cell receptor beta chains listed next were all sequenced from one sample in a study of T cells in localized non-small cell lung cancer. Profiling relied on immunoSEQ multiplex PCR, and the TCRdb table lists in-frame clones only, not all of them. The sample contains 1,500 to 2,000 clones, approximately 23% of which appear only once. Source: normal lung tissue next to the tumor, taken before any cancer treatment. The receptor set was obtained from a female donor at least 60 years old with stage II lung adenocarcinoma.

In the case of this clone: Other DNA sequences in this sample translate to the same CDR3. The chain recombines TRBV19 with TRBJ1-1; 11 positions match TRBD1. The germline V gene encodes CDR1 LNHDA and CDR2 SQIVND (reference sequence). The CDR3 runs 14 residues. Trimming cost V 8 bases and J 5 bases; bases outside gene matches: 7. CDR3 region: CASRPGQGGTEAFF. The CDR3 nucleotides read TGTGCCAGTCGACCGGGACAGGGGGGAACTGAAGCTTTCTTT.

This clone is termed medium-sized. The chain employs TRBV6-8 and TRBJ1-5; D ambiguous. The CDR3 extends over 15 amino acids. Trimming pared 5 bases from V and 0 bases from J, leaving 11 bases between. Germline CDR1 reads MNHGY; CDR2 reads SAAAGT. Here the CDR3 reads CASSVLDNSNQPQHF. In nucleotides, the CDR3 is TGTGCCAGCAGTGTCCTTGACAATAGCAATCAGCCCCAGCATTTT.

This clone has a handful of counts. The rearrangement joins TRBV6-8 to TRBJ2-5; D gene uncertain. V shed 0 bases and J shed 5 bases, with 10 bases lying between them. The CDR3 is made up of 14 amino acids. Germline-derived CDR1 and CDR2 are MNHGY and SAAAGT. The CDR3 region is CASSYSSGPETQYF. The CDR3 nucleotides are TGTGCCAGCAGTTACTCGAGTGGGCCTGAGACCCAGTACTTC.

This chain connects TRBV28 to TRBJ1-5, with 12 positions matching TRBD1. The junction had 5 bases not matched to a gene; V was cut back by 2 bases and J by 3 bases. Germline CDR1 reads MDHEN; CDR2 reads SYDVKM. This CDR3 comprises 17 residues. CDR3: CASSLGTGGAHNQPQHF. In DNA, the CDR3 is TGTGCCAGCAGTTTAGGGACAGGGGGCGCCCACAATCAGCCCCAGCATTTT.

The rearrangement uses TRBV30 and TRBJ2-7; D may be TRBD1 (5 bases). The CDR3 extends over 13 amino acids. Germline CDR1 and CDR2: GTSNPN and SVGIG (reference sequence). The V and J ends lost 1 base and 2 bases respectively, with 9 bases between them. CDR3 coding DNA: TGTGCCTGGAGTGGGGGCAAAACCTACGAGCAGTACTTC. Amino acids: CAWSGGKTYEQYF.

This CDR3 reads CASSNRDFGVVQYF. DNA of the CDR3: TGCGCCAGCAGCAACCGGGACTTCGGGGTAGTTCAGTACTTC. The chain combines TRBV4-1 with TRBJ2-7; TRBD2 might be the D (6 bases). Germline CDR1 reads MGHRA; CDR2 reads YSYEKL. V was shortened by 5 bases and J by 10 bases, with 21 bases between the two germline ends. The CDR3 totals 14 residues.

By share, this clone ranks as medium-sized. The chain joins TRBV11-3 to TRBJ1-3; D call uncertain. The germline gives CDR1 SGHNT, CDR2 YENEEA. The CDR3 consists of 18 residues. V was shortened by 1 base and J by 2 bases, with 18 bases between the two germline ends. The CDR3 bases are TGTGCCAGCAGCTTAGGGGCCCTCTCCTCTACTGCTGGAAACACCATATATTTT. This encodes CASSLGALSSTAGNTIYF.

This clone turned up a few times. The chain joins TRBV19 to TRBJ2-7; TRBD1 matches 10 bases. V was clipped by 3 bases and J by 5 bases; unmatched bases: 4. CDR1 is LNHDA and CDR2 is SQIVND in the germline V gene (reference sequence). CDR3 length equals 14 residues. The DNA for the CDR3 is TGTGCCAGTAGTATGGGACAGGGGATCCACGAGCAGTACTTC. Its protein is CASSMGQGIHEQYF.

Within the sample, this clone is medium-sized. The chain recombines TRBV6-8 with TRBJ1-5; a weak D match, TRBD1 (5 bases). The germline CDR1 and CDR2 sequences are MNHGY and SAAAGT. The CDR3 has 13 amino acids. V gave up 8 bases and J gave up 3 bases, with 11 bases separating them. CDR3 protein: CASLRDPNQPQHF. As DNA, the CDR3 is TGTGCCAGCTTGAGGGACCCCAATCAGCCCCAGCATTTT.

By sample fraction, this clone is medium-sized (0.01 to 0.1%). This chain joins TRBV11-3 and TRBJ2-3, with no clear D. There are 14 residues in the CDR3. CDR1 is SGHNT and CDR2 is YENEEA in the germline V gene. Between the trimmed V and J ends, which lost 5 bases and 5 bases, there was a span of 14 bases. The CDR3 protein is CASSPLGFGDTQYF. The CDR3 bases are TGTGCCAGCAGCCCTTTGGGATTTGGAGATACGCAGTATTTT.

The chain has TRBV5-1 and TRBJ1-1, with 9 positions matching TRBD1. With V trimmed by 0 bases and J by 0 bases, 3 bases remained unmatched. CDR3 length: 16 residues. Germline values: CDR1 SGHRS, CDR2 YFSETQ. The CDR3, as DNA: TGCGCCAGCAGCTTGGCAGGGACAGGGCTGAACACTGAAGCTTTCTTT. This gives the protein CASSLAGTGLNTEAFF.

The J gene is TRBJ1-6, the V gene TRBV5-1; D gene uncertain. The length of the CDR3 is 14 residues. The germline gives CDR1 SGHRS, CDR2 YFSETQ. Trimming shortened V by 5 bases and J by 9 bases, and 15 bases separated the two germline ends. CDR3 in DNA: TGCGCCAGCAGGGAACAGTCCGTGGGTTCACCCCTCCACTTT. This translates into CASREQSVGSPLHF.

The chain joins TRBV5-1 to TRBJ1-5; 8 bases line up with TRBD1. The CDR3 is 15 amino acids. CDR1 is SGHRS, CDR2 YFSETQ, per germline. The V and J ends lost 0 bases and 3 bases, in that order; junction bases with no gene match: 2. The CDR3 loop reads CASSLGGQDNQPQHF. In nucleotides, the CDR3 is TGCGCCAGCAGCTTGGGGGGACAGGACAATCAGCCCCAGCATTTT.

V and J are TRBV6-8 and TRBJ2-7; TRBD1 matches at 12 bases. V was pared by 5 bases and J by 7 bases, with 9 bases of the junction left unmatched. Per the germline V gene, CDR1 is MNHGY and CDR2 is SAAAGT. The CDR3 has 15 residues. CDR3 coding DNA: TGTGCCAGCAGTGATAGGGGACAGGGGGCGTGTGAGCAGTACTTC. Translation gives CASSDRGQGACEQYF.

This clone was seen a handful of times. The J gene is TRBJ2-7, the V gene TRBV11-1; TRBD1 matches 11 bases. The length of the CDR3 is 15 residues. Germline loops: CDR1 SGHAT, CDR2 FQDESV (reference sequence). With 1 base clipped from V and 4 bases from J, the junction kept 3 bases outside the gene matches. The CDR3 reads CASSLGTGGGYEQYF. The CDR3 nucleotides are TGTGCCAGCAGCTTAGGGACAGGGGGCGGGTACGAGCAGTACTTC.